This T cell receptor beta chain was captured by sequencing in a study of shared clonotypes between healthy human individuals. Overall study: Each donor's CD4 naive and CD4 memory cells filled three plates apiece, CD8 naive two, and CD8 memory one.

Clones were sequenced by immunoSEQ multiplex PCR, and TCRdb holds only the in-frame ones, with some missing. Seen here are under 1,100,000 clones, about four fifths observed once, and the top ten hold 0.5% to 0.65%. Comment on this clone: The antigen is undetermined.

Study-wide points: Non-shared clonotypes had lower generation probabilities than clonotypes shared by all four sorted-subset donors. The naive CD4 repertoires of several donors were compared, and 5% to 6.5% of clonotypes were shared. Incomplete sequencing of sorted subsets was indicated by rarefaction despite large depth.

The CDR3 loop spans 14 amino acids. Germline CDR1 and CDR2: SEHNR and FQNEAQ (reference sequence). V lost 3 bases to trimming and J lost 2 bases, with 8 bases between them. This clonotype originated in a man aged 18 to 35 in good health. Some clones in this sample may be carry-over from other donors' samples. Sequencing was done on a sample of memory CD4+ T cells from PBMCs. Described subset: CD45RA-negative fraction. The genes are TRBV7-9 and TRBJ1-3; D might be TRBD1 (5 bases). CDR3 in DNA: TGTGCCAGCAGCTTGGGGGGGACTGGAAACACCATATATTTT. Translation gives CASSLGGTGNTIYF.